This T cell receptor beta chain was documented in a study of response to subunit inactivated influenza vaccine. TCRdb reprocessed the RT-PCR reads via MiXCR and lists one record per CDR3 protein. Of 550,000 to 600,000 distinct CDR3 sequences listed, 10% to 15% are singletons. This CDR3 has 15 residues. V lost 5 bases, J lost 8 bases, and 9 bases stayed unmatched. The input for sequencing was PBMCs from blood, taken on the day of vaccination. The sequence was obtained from a man aged 45-65 years who received an inactivated influenza vaccine. This chain connects TRBV12-3 or TRBV12-4 to TRBJ2-1, with TRBD2 matching over 10 bases. The CDR3 here is CASSRAGGNVDEQFF. The CDR3 coding sequence is TGTGCCAGCAGTAGAGCGGGGGGGAACGTCGATGAGCAGTTCTTC.